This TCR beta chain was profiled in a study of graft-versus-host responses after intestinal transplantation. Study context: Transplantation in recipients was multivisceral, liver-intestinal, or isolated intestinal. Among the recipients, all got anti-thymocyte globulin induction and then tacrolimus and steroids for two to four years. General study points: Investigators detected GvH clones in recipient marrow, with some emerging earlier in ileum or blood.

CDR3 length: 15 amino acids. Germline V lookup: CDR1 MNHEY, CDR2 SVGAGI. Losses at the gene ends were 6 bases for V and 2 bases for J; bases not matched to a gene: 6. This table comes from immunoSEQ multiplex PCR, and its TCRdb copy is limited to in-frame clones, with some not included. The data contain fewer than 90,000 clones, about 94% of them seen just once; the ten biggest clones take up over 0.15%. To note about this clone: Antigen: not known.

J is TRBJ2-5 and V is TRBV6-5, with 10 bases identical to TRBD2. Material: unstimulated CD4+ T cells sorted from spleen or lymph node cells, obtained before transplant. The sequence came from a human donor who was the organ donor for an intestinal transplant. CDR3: CASRARTSGQETQYF. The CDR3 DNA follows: TGTGCCAGCAGGGCCCGGACTAGCGGACAAGAGACCCAGTACTTC.